The next 11 T cell receptor beta chains were all read from a single sample in a study of blood T cell repertoires in COVID-19. The method was immunoSEQ multiplex PCR; TCRdb's version includes in-frame clones alone and lacks a portion of them. The data contain approximately 180,000 clones, more than 75% of them singletons. Sequenced: peripheral blood. The receptor set was obtained from a person in their 70s with COVID-19, enrolled during active disease.

This clone was found once. The rearrangement uses TRBV4-3 and TRBJ2-5; D remains ambiguous. Trimming removed 1 base at V and 7 bases at J, with 10 bases between. The CDR3 is 13 amino acids. Germline assignment: CDR1 LGHNA and CDR2 YSLEER. CDR3 amino acids: CASSQGWSWTQYF. The CDR3 coding sequence is TGCGCCAGCAGCCAAGGGTGGAGTTGGACCCAGTACTTC.

The gene calls are TRBV6-6 and TRBJ1-5, with a possible D match to TRBD1 (5 bases). Germline CDR1 reads MNHNY; CDR2 reads SVGAGI (reference sequence). The CDR3 consists of 16 residues. V was pared by 1 base and J by 0 bases, with 10 bases between. The CDR3 DNA reads as TGTGCCAGCAGTTACTTAGGGGCGGTTAGCAATCAGCCCCAGCATTTT. Translated, it gives CASSYLGAVSNQPQHF.

The gene calls are TRBV28 and TRBJ2-7, with TRBD2 identical over 9 bases. V trimming: 7 bases; J trimming: 7 bases; junction bases outside the gene matches: 11. The CDR3 has 14 amino acids. Germline lookup yields CDR1 MDHEN and CDR2 SYDVKM. CDR3 amino acids: CASNLRGGPIEQYF. CDR3 DNA: TGTGCCAGCAACTTGCGGGGGGGCCCTATTGAGCAGTACTTC.

The V and J genes are TRBV28 and TRBJ2-7; TRBD1 agrees at 7 bases. Germline V lookup: CDR1 MDHEN, CDR2 SYDVKM. The CDR3 totals 13 residues. J gave up 5 bases and V 6 bases, and 7 bases lay outside the gene matches. CDR3 DNA sequence: TGTGCCAGCAGGCGACAGGGTGAAAACGAGCAGTACTTC. Translated: CASRRQGENEQYF.

The chain couples TRBV7-2 to TRBJ2-5; 8 bases agree with TRBD2. CDR3 length equals 15 residues. Trimming took 0 bases from V and 2 from J; bases not matched to a gene: 2. Germline V gene lookup returns CDR1 SGHTA and CDR2 FQGNSA. The CDR3 spells CASSLAAGAQETQYF. CDR3 in DNA: TGTGCCAGCAGCTTAGCAGCGGGAGCTCAAGAGACCCAGTACTTC.

The V gene is TRBV5-5, the J gene TRBJ2-3; tentatively, D is TRBD1 (6 bases). The V and J ends lost 0 bases and 4 bases respectively, with 9 bases between them. Germline CDR1 reads SGHKS; CDR2 reads YYEKEE (reference sequence). The CDR3 loop spans 14 amino acids. The CDR3 is CASSLGGQADTQYF. CDR3 in DNA: TGTGCCAGCAGCTTGGGGGGACAAGCAGATACGCAGTATTTT.

This chain joins TRBV30 and TRBJ2-2; 9 nucleotides align to TRBD2. V was clipped by 8 bases and J by 5 bases; unmatched bases: 6. This CDR3 has 13 amino acids. CDR1 and CDR2 (germline): GTSNPN, SVGIG (reference sequence). As DNA, the CDR3 is TGTGCCCGGGGACTAGCAGTGACCGGGGAGCTGTTTTTT. Its protein is CARGLAVTGELFF.

The V gene is TRBV9, the J gene TRBJ1-2, with D perhaps matching TRBD1 (6 bases). CDR1 and CDR2 from the germline V gene are SGDLS and YYNGEE. The CDR3 totals 14 residues. V was shortened by 0 bases and J by 6 bases, with 12 bases between the two germline ends. The CDR3 protein is CASSVAQGTDGYTF. In DNA form, the CDR3 reads TGTGCCAGCAGCGTAGCCCAGGGGACCGATGGCTACACCTTC.

The chain combines TRBV30 with TRBJ1-5; no clear D. The CDR3 has 15 amino acids. Looked up from germline, CDR1 is GTSNPN and CDR2 is SVGIG (reference sequence). The ends were cut back, 1 base at V and 3 bases at J, with 13 bases in the middle. The CDR3, as DNA: TGTGCCTGGAGTGCCGTAGCGGGTTCCAATCAGCCCCAGCATTTT. This translates into CAWSAVAGSNQPQHF.

The chain uses TRBV21-1 and TRBJ1-1; the table's D call TRBD1 went unverified against the DNA. TRBV21-1 represents a pseudogene. The CDR3 has 17 amino acids. Here the CDR3 DNA reads TGTGCCAGCAGCAAAGGTTTGTTGTCGAACCTCAGGGCTGAAGCTTTCTTT. Amino acid sequence: CASSKGLLSNLRAEAFF.

For this clone: Different DNA sequences within this sample yield the same CDR3. The genes are TRBV5-5 and TRBJ2-7; D is unclear. With 2 bases removed from V and 0 bases from J, the gap between germline ends came to 9 bases. CDR1 SGHKS and CDR2 YYEKEE come from the germline V gene (reference sequence). CDR3 length: 14 residues. CDR3 DNA sequence: TGTGCCAGCAGCTTCATGGGCAGCTCCTACGAGCAGTACTTC. This gives the protein CASSFMGSSYEQYF. The complete variable domain, with remaining parts taken from reference TRBV5-5 and TRBJ2-7, reads DAGVTQSPTHLIKTRGQQVTLRCSPISGHKSVSWYQQVLGQGPQFIFQYYEKEERGRGNFPDRFSARQFPNYSSELNVNALLLGDSALYLCASSFMGSSYEQYFGPGTRLTVT.